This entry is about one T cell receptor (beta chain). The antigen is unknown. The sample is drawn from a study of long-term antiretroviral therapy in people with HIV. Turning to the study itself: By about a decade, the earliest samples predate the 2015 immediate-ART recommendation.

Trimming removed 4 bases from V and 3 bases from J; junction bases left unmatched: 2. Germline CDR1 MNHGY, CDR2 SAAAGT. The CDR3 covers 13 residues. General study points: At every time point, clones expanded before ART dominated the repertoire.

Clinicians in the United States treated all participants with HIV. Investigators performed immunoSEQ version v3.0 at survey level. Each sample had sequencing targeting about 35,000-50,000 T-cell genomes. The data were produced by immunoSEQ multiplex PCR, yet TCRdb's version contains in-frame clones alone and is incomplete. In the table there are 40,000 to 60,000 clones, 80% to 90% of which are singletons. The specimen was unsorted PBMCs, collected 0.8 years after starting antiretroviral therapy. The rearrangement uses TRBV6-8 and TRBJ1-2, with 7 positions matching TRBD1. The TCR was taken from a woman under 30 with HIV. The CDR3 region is CASSLQGYYGYTF. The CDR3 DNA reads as TGTGCCAGCAGTTTACAGGGGTACTATGGCTACACCTTC.